These 30 T cell receptor beta chains were all obtained from the same sample, sequenced in a study of T cell responses to AZD1222 COVID-19 vaccine. Sequencing was performed with immunoSEQ multiplex PCR; in TCRdb, only in-frame clones are kept and a portion is missing. The sample has roughly 150,000 clones, approximately 90% seen once. The input for sequencing was peripheral blood, taken on day 0 of AZD1222 vaccination. The receptors were sampled from an adult in good health.

V is TRBV30 and J is TRBJ1-4, with D possibly matching TRBD1 (6 bases). The CDR3 runs 15 residues. V was cut by 2 bases and J by 8 bases, with 18 bases left in between. The germline CDR1 and CDR2 sequences are GTSNPN and SVGIG (reference sequence). CDR3 DNA: TGTGCCTGGAGTCCCAGCGCCGGGGGCGACGAAAAACTGTTTTTT. Its translation is CAWSPSAGGDEKLFF.

V gene TRBV15 combines with J gene TRBJ1-4, with 10 nucleotides matching TRBD1. The CDR3 totals 16 residues. Germline-derived CDR1 and CDR2 are LNHNV and YYDKDF (reference sequence). With V trimmed by 0 bases and J by 6 bases, 4 bases remained unmatched. CDR3: CATSRDLGTGDEKLFF. The CDR3 DNA sequence: TGTGCCACCAGCAGAGACCTCGGGACAGGGGATGAAAAACTGTTTTTT.

The chain recombines TRBV5-1 with TRBJ2-5, with unresolved D. The ends were cut back, 0 bases at V and 1 base at J, with 7 bases in the middle. This CDR3 is 14 amino acids long. Germline CDR1 is SGHRS and CDR2 is YFSETQ. CDR3: CASSLGAPQETQYF. In nucleotides, the CDR3 is TGCGCCAGCAGCTTGGGGGCCCCCCAAGAGACCCAGTACTTC.

The chain recombines TRBV28 with TRBJ2-7, with D tentatively TRBD2 (5 bases). There are 15 residues in the CDR3. The germline V and J ends were trimmed by 2 bases and 4 bases, with 15 bases remaining between them. Germline CDR1 MDHEN, CDR2 SYDVKM. CDR3 DNA: TGTGCCAGCAGTTTAGAGGGAGTCCCTCCTTACGAGCAGTACTTC. It is translated as CASSLEGVPPYEQYF.

The chain couples TRBV12-3 or TRBV12-4 to TRBJ2-3, with a tentative D call TRBD2 (6 bases). Trimming pared 3 bases from V and 14 bases from J, leaving 18 bases between. The CDR3 contains 13 residues. As DNA, the CDR3 is TGTGCCAGCAGTTTCTCAGCGGCGGGGATCAGGTATTTT. Protein sequence: CASSFSAAGIRYF.

The V call is TRBV3-1 (or the pseudogene TRBV3-2), the J call TRBJ1-4; D is undetermined. In germline, CDR1 is LGHDT, CDR2 YNNKEL (reference sequence). CDR3 length: 12 amino acids. The ends were cut back, 0 bases at V and 7 bases at J, with 3 bases in the middle. As DNA, the CDR3 is TGTGCCAGCAGCCAAGATATTGAAAAACTGTTTTTT. Residues: CASSQDIEKLFF.

The rearrangement joins TRBV4-1 to TRBJ2-3; 10 bases are shared with TRBD2. V was pared by 4 bases and J by 3 bases, with 7 bases of the junction left unmatched. Germline lookup yields CDR1 MGHRA and CDR2 YSYEKL. The CDR3 is made up of 16 amino acids. The CDR3 sequence is CASSPLSGRLTDTQYF. The CDR3 nucleotides are TGCGCCAGCAGCCCCCTTAGCGGGAGGTTGACAGATACGCAGTATTTT.

For the CDR3, the DNA is TGCGCCAGCAGTAGTACGCAGTATTTT. It encodes CASSSTQYF. This chain joins TRBV10-2 and TRBJ2-3, with no clear D. With 5 bases removed from V and 8 bases from J, the gap between germline ends came to 2 bases. The V gene's germline CDR1 is WSHSY and CDR2 SAAADI. The CDR3 runs to 9 residues.

V gene TRBV2 combines with J gene TRBJ2-1; 8 bases align to TRBD2. Per germline, CDR1 SNHLY and CDR2 FYNNEI. V was pared by 5 bases and J by 11 bases, with 5 bases of the junction left unmatched. The CDR3 consists of 12 residues. The DNA of the CDR3 is TGTGCCAGCAGTCCCTATAGCGGGAAGCAGTTCTTC. Its protein is CASSPYSGKQFF.

This chain joins TRBV13 and TRBJ2-2; D is ambiguous. The CDR3 totals 16 residues. The germline V gene encodes CDR1 PRHDT and CDR2 FYEKMQ (reference sequence). V lost 6 bases and J lost 1, with 15 bases in between. The CDR3 nucleotides read TGTGCCAGCAGGGACCCCTTAGCCCGGAACACCGGGGAGCTGTTTTTT. The encoded protein is CASRDPLARNTGELFF.

J is TRBJ2-3 and V is TRBV30; TRBD2 matches at 8 bases. The CDR3 contains 15 residues. Germline V gene data show CDR1 as GTSNPN and CDR2 as SVGIG (reference sequence). The V gene end was trimmed by 0 bases and the J gene end by 2 bases; junction bases not matched to a gene: 4. The CDR3 here is CAWSVVLAATDTQYF. The CDR3 DNA reads as TGTGCCTGGAGTGTCGTACTAGCGGCCACAGATACGCAGTATTTT.

V is TRBV28 and J is TRBJ1-2; possibly TRBD1 for D (6 bases). CDR1 MDHEN and CDR2 SYDVKM come from the germline V gene. This CDR3 spans 16 amino acids. Trimming removed 5 bases at V and 0 bases at J, with 16 bases between. DNA for the CDR3: TGTGCCAGCAGTCTTATGGCTGCAGGGGCTAACTATGGCTACACCTTC. Protein product: CASSLMAAGANYGYTF.

V usage is TRBV6-5 and J usage is TRBJ2-3; a possible D gene is TRBD2 (5 bases). V lost 5 bases and J lost 5, with 17 bases in between. CDR1 and CDR2 (germline): MNHEY, SVGAGI. This CDR3 has 15 amino acids. The CDR3, as DNA: TGTGCCAGCAGTCCCAGACTGGGGAGAGTAGATACGCAGTATTTT. Its protein is CASSPRLGRVDTQYF.

The chain carries TRBV7-9 and TRBJ1-2; a possible D gene is TRBD1 (5 bases). The CDR3 is made up of 15 amino acids. Germline V lookup: CDR1 SEHNR, CDR2 FQNEAQ (reference sequence). V lost 1 base and J lost 2, with 11 bases in between. The CDR3 is CASSLGGADNYGYTF. The CDR3 coding sequence is TGTGCCAGCAGCTTAGGAGGGGCAGACAACTATGGCTACACCTTC. Together with reference TRBV7-9 and TRBJ1-2, the CDR3 gives the full variable domain: DTGVSQNPRHKITKRGQNVTFRCDPISEHNRLYWYRQTLGQGPEFLTYFQNEAQLEKSRLLSDRFSAERPKGSFSTLEIQRTEQGDSAMYLCASSLGGADNYGYTFGSGTRLTVV.

This sequence joins TRBV19 and TRBJ1-5, with D possibly being TRBD1 (6 bases). Trimming shortened V by 4 bases and J by 5 bases, and 9 bases separated the two germline ends. The CDR3 extends over 13 amino acids. Germline values: CDR1 LNHDA, CDR2 SQIVND (reference sequence). This CDR3 reads CASSKQGDQPQHF. CDR3 in DNA: TGTGCCAGTAGTAAACAGGGAGATCAGCCCCAGCATTTT.

This clone was found a few times. This chain links TRBV24-1 with TRBJ2-1; D call uncertain. CDR1 KGHDR and CDR2 SFDVKD come from the germline V gene. The CDR3 totals 14 residues. Trimming stripped 1 base from V and 7 bases from J, with 10 bases between. The CDR3 reads CATSDLGPQNEQFF. CDR3 sequence (DNA): TGTGCCACCAGTGATTTAGGGCCCCAGAATGAGCAGTTCTTC.

This sequence joins TRBV6-2 or TRBV6-3 and TRBJ1-1; a weak D match, TRBD1 (6 bases). Per the germline V gene, CDR1 is MNHEY and CDR2 is SVGEGT. V was pared by 6 bases and J by 1 base, with 15 bases between. The CDR3 loop spans 15 amino acids. CDR3 coding DNA: TGTGCCAGCAGCCCGACAGGTCGCGGGAACACTGAAGCTTTCTTT. Protein product: CASSPTGRGNTEAFF.

The V gene is TRBV6-5, the J gene TRBJ1-2; a possible D gene is TRBD1 (5 bases). CDR1 and CDR2 (germline): MNHEY, SVGAGI. The CDR3 totals 14 residues. The ends were cut back, 5 bases at V and 5 bases at J, with 15 bases in the middle. The CDR3 sequence is CASSHGAGSYGYTF. The CDR3 DNA follows: TGTGCCAGCAGTCACGGAGCAGGGTCGTATGGCTACACCTTC.

This rearrangement joins TRBV5-6 to TRBJ2-4; TRBD1 or TRBD2 may be the D gene (5 bases each). This CDR3 is 16 amino acids long. Trimming stripped 4 bases from V and 7 bases from J, with 21 bases between. Germline CDR1 is SGHDT and CDR2 is YYEEEE. The CDR3 sequence: CASSPQPSGAPNIQYF. The CDR3 coding sequence is TGTGCCAGCAGCCCCCAACCGTCCGGGGCCCCCAACATTCAGTACTTC.

The chain combines TRBV28 with TRBJ2-7; TRBD2 agrees at 9 bases. From germline, CDR1 is MDHEN and CDR2 SYDVKM. CDR3 length equals 16 residues. After removal of 5 bases from V and 0 bases from J, the junction contained 8 bases not matched to a gene. The CDR3 DNA reads TGTGCCAGCAGTCCAGGAAAAGCGGGAGGCTCCTACGAGCAGTACTTC. Its protein is CASSPGKAGGSYEQYF.

The CDR3 reads CASSLGQTSYTEAFF. CDR3 nucleotide sequence: TGCGCCAGCAGCTTGGGACAGACATCCTACACTGAAGCTTTCTTT. The J gene is TRBJ1-1, the V gene TRBV5-1; possibly TRBD1 for D (5 bases). Trimming shortened V by 0 bases and J by 3 bases, and 12 bases separated the two germline ends. Per the germline V gene, CDR1 is SGHRS and CDR2 is YFSETQ. This CDR3 contains 15 residues. The whole variable domain, filled in from reference TRBV5-1 and TRBJ1-1, reads KAGVTQTPRYLIKTRGQQVTLSCSPISGHRSVSWYQQTPGQGLQFLFEYFSETQRNKGNFPGRFSGRQFSNSRSEMNVSTLELGDSALYLCASSLGQTSYTEAFFGQGTRLTVV.

V and J are TRBV27 and TRBJ1-1, with TRBD1 matching 9 bases. CDR3 length: 13 amino acids. In germline, CDR1 is MNHEY, CDR2 SMNVEV (reference sequence). With 8 bases clipped from V and 5 bases from J, the junction kept 6 bases outside the gene matches. The CDR3 nucleotides are TGTGCCAGCTGGGACAGGGTAATAACTGAAGCTTTCTTT. Translating it yields CASWDRVITEAFF.

The gene calls are TRBV3-1 (or the pseudogene TRBV3-2) and TRBJ1-6; 8 bases align to TRBD1. The CDR3 sequence is 14 residues long. Per germline, CDR1 LGHDT and CDR2 YNNKEL (reference sequence). V was clipped by 4 bases and J by 6 bases; unmatched bases: 2. The CDR3 DNA is TGTGCCAGCAGCCCGGACAGGGTTAATTCACCCCTCCACTTT. Amino acids: CASSPDRVNSPLHF.

This chain links TRBV28 with TRBJ2-1; D assignment may be TRBD1 or TRBD2 (5 bases each). The length of the CDR3 is 15 residues. CDR1 and CDR2 (germline): MDHEN, SYDVKM. The ends were cut back, 6 bases at V and 4 bases at J, with 16 bases in the middle. This CDR3 reads CASRKAPGAYNEQFF. CDR3 sequence (DNA): TGTGCCAGCAGGAAAGCCCCCGGGGCTTACAATGAGCAGTTCTTC. The full variable domain, with the rest looked up from reference TRBV28 and TRBJ2-1, is DVKVTQSSRYLVKRTGEKVFLECVQDMDHENMFWYRQDPGLGLRLIYFSYDVKMKEKGDIPEGYSVSREKKERFSLILESASTNQTSMYLCASRKAPGAYNEQFFGPGTRLTVL.

This chain uses TRBV6-5 with TRBJ1-5; tentative D call: TRBD1 (5 bases). CDR1 MNHEY and CDR2 SVGAGI come from the germline V gene. The V end was cut by 7 bases, the J end by 2 bases, with 12 bases between. This CDR3 region has 14 residues. CDR3 nucleotides: TGTGCCAGCACCTGGGGGTACGGCAATCAGCCCCAGCATTTT. This gives the protein CASTWGYGNQPQHF.

The V gene is TRBV3-1 (or the pseudogene TRBV3-2), the J gene TRBJ1-3; D perhaps matches TRBD1 (5 bases). Trimming cost V 4 bases and J 4 bases, with 20 bases left between them. Per the germline V gene, CDR1 is LGHDT and CDR2 is YNNKEL (reference sequence). CDR3 length equals 17 residues. The CDR3 nucleotides read TGTGCCAGCAGCCTTGGCGCGCAGGGCCACGGGGGAAACACCATATATTTT. This translates into CASSLGAQGHGGNTIYF.

The chain employs TRBV5-4 and TRBJ2-6; D not certain. Trimming cost V 2 bases and J 0 bases, with 3 bases left between them. The CDR3 covers 14 residues. CDR1 SGHNT and CDR2 YYREEE come from the germline V gene (reference sequence). The CDR3 DNA sequence: TGTGCCAGCAGCTTAGTCTCTGGGGCCAACGTCCTGACTTTC. Its translation is CASSLVSGANVLTF.

The chain has TRBV5-8 and TRBJ1-5; D perhaps matches TRBD1 (5 bases). The CDR3 spans 17 residues. The germline CDR1 and CDR2 sequences are SGHTS and YDEGEE. V was clipped by 0 bases and J by 3 bases, with 16 bases between them. The CDR3 sequence: CASSLGQPGLNNQPQHF. In DNA, the CDR3 is TGTGCCAGCAGCTTGGGACAGCCTGGCTTGAACAATCAGCCCCAGCATTTT.

The CDR3 reads CASSLQGSGNTIYF. The CDR3 coding sequence is TGTGCCAGCAGTTTACAGGGCTCTGGAAACACCATATATTTT. The chain combines TRBV2 with TRBJ1-3; maybe TRBD1 (6 bases). Germline lookup yields CDR1 SNHLY and CDR2 FYNNEI. The V and J ends lost 5 bases and 0 bases respectively, with 8 bases between them. The CDR3 has 14 residues.

V is TRBV27 and J is TRBJ2-1, with a weak D call TRBD2 (5 bases). Germline values: CDR1 MNHEY, CDR2 SMNVEV (reference sequence). V lost 2 bases and J 3 bases, leaving 8 bases between the germline ends. The CDR3 loop spans 14 amino acids. CDR3 nucleotides: TGTGCCAGCAGTTTAGGAGGCAGCTACAATGAGCAGTTCTTC. Amino acid sequence: CASSLGGSYNEQFF.